This T cell receptor (beta chain) was obtained from a study of cytomegalovirus exposure and HLA in healthy donors. Regarding this clone: Antigen specificity is unknown.

CDR1 is MGHDK and CDR2 is SYGVNS in the germline V gene. This CDR3 contains 12 residues. The J segment lost 8 bases and the V segment lost 8 bases, leaving 3 bases of the junction unmatched. Study outcomes and limitations: In vitro confirmation showed a few CMV-associated chains to be CMV antigen specific. Productive rates of about 87% or about 30% were seen for most TCR beta V segments in an earlier analysis. 164 TCR beta chains were listed as cytomegalovirus-associated.

With 60 Vbeta and 13 Jbeta primers, the PCR was carried out. Measured with immunoSEQ multiplex PCR; TCRdb has only the in-frame clones, and not every one. This sample yields about 150,000 clones, of which around 80% are seen a single time; approximately 1.8% belongs to the top ten. The clonotype comes from a female donor in good health and CMV-seropositive. Sequenced sample: PBMCs. The chain uses TRBV25-1 and TRBJ1-4, with 9 bases identical to TRBD1. In DNA form, the CDR3 reads TGTGCCAGCGGGACAGGGCGCGAAAAACTGTTTTTT. Its translation is CASGTGREKLFF.